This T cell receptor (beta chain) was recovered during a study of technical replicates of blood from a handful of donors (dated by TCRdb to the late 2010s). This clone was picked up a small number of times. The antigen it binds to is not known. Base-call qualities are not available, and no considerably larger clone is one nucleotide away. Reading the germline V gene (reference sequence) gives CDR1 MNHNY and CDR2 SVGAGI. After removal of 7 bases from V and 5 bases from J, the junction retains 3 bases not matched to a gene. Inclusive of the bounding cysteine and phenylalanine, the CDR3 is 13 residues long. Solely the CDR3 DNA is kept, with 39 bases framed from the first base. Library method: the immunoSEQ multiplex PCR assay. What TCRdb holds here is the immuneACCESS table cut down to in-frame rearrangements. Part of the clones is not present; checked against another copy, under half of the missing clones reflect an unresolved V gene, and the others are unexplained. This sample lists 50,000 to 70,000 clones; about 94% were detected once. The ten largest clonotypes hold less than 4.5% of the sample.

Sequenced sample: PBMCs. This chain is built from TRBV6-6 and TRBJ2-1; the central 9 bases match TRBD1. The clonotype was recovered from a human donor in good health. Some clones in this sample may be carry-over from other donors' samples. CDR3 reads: CASTGTGHNEQFF. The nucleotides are TGTGCCAGCACCGGGACAGGGCACAATGAGCAGTTCTTC.